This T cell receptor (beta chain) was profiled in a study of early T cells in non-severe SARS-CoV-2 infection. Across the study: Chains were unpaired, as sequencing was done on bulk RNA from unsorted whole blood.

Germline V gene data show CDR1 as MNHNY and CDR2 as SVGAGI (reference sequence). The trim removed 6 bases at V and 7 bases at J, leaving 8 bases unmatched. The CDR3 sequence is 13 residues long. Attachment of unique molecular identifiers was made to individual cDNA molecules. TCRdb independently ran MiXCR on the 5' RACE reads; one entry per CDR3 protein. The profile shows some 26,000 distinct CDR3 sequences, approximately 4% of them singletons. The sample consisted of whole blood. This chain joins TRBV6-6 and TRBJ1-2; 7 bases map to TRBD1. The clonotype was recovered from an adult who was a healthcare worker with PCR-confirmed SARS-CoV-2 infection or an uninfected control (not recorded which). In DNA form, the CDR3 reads TGTGCCAGCAGCAAGGACAGGCCCTCTGGCTACACCTTC. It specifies CASSKDRPSGYTF.